This entry lists 30 T cell receptor beta chains sequenced from one sample in a study of blood T cell repertoires in COVID-19. Sequencing used immunoSEQ multiplex PCR; TCRdb keeps in-frame clones, though not all of them. The table includes 250,000 to 350,000 clones, about 85% detected once. Sequencing input: peripheral blood. These receptor sequences come from a human donor with COVID-19, enrolled during active disease. The donor label of this sample is uncertain.

This chain joins TRBV7-2 and TRBJ2-3, with TRBD2 matching over 9 bases. Germline loops: CDR1 SGHTA, CDR2 FQGNSA. This CDR3 has 16 residues. With V trimmed by 5 bases and J by 1 base, 7 bases remained unmatched. The CDR3 reads CASSLGAGGRTDTQYF. CDR3 DNA: TGTGCCAGCAGCCTCGGAGCGGGAGGTCGCACAGATACGCAGTATTTT.

This clone was detected only once. The chain joins TRBV19 to TRBJ1-2; 7 bases are a match to TRBD1. This CDR3 is 14 amino acids long. Trimming cost V 9 bases and J 4 bases; bases outside gene matches: 11. Germline CDR1 reads LNHDA; CDR2 reads SQIVND (reference sequence). The CDR3 sequence is CASRYHRDSYGYTF. CDR3 DNA: TGTGCCAGCCGCTACCACCGGGACAGCTATGGCTACACCTTC.

This clone was found a few times. This rearrangement joins TRBV27 to TRBJ1-2, with a weak D call TRBD1 (5 bases). The germline V gene has CDR1 MNHEY and CDR2 SMNVEV (reference sequence). Trimming stripped 4 bases from V and 3 bases from J, with 12 bases between. The CDR3 runs to 14 residues. The CDR3 DNA reads TGTGCCAGCAGTTGGAATGGGGCGGACTATGGCTACACCTTC. Translated, it gives CASSWNGADYGYTF.

The chain has TRBV24-1 and TRBJ2-1, with 11 bases fitting TRBD2. CDR3 length: 17 amino acids. The trim removed 6 bases at V and 5 bases at J, leaving 11 bases unmatched. Germline V gene sequence: CDR1 KGHDR, CDR2 SFDVKD. The CDR3 DNA follows: TGTGCCACCAGTAGAGGGGGACTAGCGGAGAATAACAATGAGCAGTTCTTC. Translating it yields CATSRGGLAENNNEQFF.

This clone was recorded many times. The rearrangement links TRBV6-6 to TRBJ1-6; D is ambiguous. Germline assignment: CDR1 MNHNY and CDR2 SVGAGI (reference sequence). The V gene lost 2 bases and the J gene lost 9 bases, with 11 bases spanning the gap. This CDR3 contains 14 residues. CDR3 residues: CASSYGQVASPLHF. The CDR3 DNA follows: TGTGCCAGCAGTTACGGGCAGGTTGCTTCACCCCTCCACTTT.

This clone was recorded only once. The chain links TRBV10-2 to TRBJ1-4; D perhaps matches TRBD1 (5 bases). Germline assignment: CDR1 WSHSY and CDR2 SAAADI. The CDR3 spans 15 residues. Trimming shortened V by 0 bases and J by 8 bases, and 13 bases separated the two germline ends. The DNA of the CDR3 is TGCGCCAGCAGTGAGTCGGGGGGGTGGGACGAAAAACTGTTTTTT. As protein: CASSESGGWDEKLFF.

J is TRBJ1-4 and V is TRBV28, with 10 bases matching TRBD1. This CDR3 contains 15 residues. V shed 4 bases, J shed 8 bases, and the junction held 7 bases outside the gene matches. From germline, CDR1 is MDHEN and CDR2 SYDVKM. The CDR3 region has the DNA TGTGCCAGCAGTTCCGGGACAGGGGACGGGGAAAAACTGTTTTTT. It translates to CASSSGTGDGEKLFF. The full variable domain, its missing parts supplied by reference TRBV28 and TRBJ1-4, is DVKVTQSSRYLVKRTGEKVFLECVQDMDHENMFWYRQDPGLGLRLIYFSYDVKMKEKGDIPEGYSVSREKKERFSLILESASTNQTSMYLCASSSGTGDGEKLFFGSGTQLSVL.

The gene calls are TRBV7-9 and TRBJ1-1; D is ambiguous. V was trimmed by 3 bases and J by 1 base, leaving 9 bases between them. Germline V gene sequence: CDR1 SEHNR, CDR2 FQNEAQ (reference sequence). CDR3 length: 14 residues. CDR3: CASSFQAGNTEAFF. The CDR3 DNA is TGTGCCAGCAGCTTTCAAGCCGGGAACACTGAAGCTTTCTTT.

This clone has just a few counts. The V gene is TRBV6-1, the J gene TRBJ1-5, with 8 bases aligning to TRBD1. Germline V gene sequence: CDR1 MNHNS, CDR2 SASEGT. The CDR3 totals 18 residues. Trimming removed 2 bases from V and 1 base from J; junction bases left unmatched: 10. Here the CDR3 reads CASSERFFNRGSNQPQHF. The CDR3 DNA follows: TGTGCCAGCAGTGAAAGATTCTTTAACAGGGGGAGCAATCAGCCCCAGCATTTT.

J is TRBJ1-6 and V is TRBV5-1; D possibly corresponds to TRBD1 (6 bases). V was pared by 0 bases and J by 7 bases, with 8 bases between. The CDR3 runs 14 residues. Germline values: CDR1 SGHRS, CDR2 YFSETQ. The CDR3 DNA follows: TGCGCCAGCAGCTTGGGAACAGGGAATTCACCCCTCCACTTT. Translation gives CASSLGTGNSPLHF. The full variable domain, rest sourced from reference TRBV5-1 and TRBJ1-6, is KAGVTQTPRYLIKTRGQQVTLSCSPISGHRSVSWYQQTPGQGLQFLFEYFSETQRNKGNFPGRFSGRQFSNSRSEMNVSTLELGDSALYLCASSLGTGNSPLHFGNGTRLTVT.

The genes are TRBV28 and TRBJ1-2, with D uncertain. V lost 7 bases and J lost 6, with 18 bases in between. CDR1 MDHEN and CDR2 SYDVKM come from the germline V gene. The CDR3 is made up of 14 amino acids. The CDR3 protein is CASTQVRQFDGYTF. CDR3 coding DNA: TGTGCCAGCACCCAAGTGAGGCAGTTTGATGGCTACACCTTC.

V usage is TRBV7-3 and J usage is TRBJ2-7, with 11 positions matching TRBD2. CDR1 is SGHTA and CDR2 is FQGTGA in the germline V gene. Trimming took 2 bases from V and 3 from J; bases not matched to a gene: 3. The CDR3 totals 15 residues. The CDR3 is CASSLALAGVYEQYF. CDR3 DNA sequence: TGTGCCAGCAGCTTAGCACTAGCGGGAGTCTACGAGCAGTACTTC. The full variable domain, with the rest looked up from reference TRBV7-3 and TRBJ2-7, is GAGVSQTPSNKVTEKGKYVELRCDPISGHTALYWYRQSLGQGPEFLIYFQGTGAADDSGLPNDRFFAVRPEGSVSTLKIQRTERGDSAVYLCASSLALAGVYEQYFGPGTRLTVT.

This chain links TRBV9 with TRBJ2-2; no firm D call. The CDR3 is made up of 12 amino acids. Germline loops: CDR1 SGDLS, CDR2 YYNGEE. Trimming cost V 1 base and J 6 bases, with 4 bases left between them. The CDR3: CASSVISGELFF. The CDR3 DNA sequence: TGTGCCAGCAGCGTAATCTCCGGGGAGCTGTTTTTT.

The chain joins TRBV23-1 to TRBJ2-5; 8 nucleotides match TRBD2. TRBV23-1 qualifies as an ORF whose function is uncertain. The CDR3 totals 18 residues. Trimming took 1 base from V and 1 from J; bases not matched to a gene: 11. The CDR3 DNA reads as TGCGCCAGCAGTCAATTCCCAAAGCGGGAGTCCCCCCAAGAGACCCAGTACTTC. Protein sequence: CASSQFPKRESPQETQYF.

The chain uses TRBV30 and TRBJ1-2; maybe TRBD1 (6 bases). The V end lost 3 bases, the J end lost 0 bases, and 11 bases lay between the germline ends. This CDR3 is built from 14 residues. Germline CDR1 is GTSNPN and CDR2 is SVGIG (reference sequence). CDR3 nucleotides: TGTGCCTGGAGCCGGGGACAACCTAACTATGGCTACACCTTC. It codes for CAWSRGQPNYGYTF.

V gene TRBV2 combines with J gene TRBJ1-3, with D uncertain. V gave up 3 bases and J gave up 11 bases, with 17 bases separating them. In germline, CDR1 is SNHLY, CDR2 FYNNEI. CDR3 length equals 14 residues. The CDR3 nucleotides read TGTGCCAGCAGTGATCAGGACTCATTTCTCCCCATATATTTT. It specifies CASSDQDSFLPIYF.

The chain has TRBV24-1 and TRBJ1-5; no clear D gene. CDR1 is KGHDR and CDR2 is SFDVKD in the germline V gene. The V end lost 4 bases, the J end lost 4 bases, and 13 bases lay between the germline ends. This CDR3 has 15 residues. The CDR3 bases are TGTGCCACCAGTGACCCATCAGTGGCAAATCAGCCCCAGCATTTT. It codes for CATSDPSVANQPQHF.

This clone was seen once. The genes are TRBV28 and TRBJ1-5; D gene ambiguous. Germline loops: CDR1 MDHEN, CDR2 SYDVKM. Between the trimmed V and J ends, which lost 3 bases and 2 bases, there was a span of 17 bases. This CDR3 region has 17 residues. This CDR3 is CASSFSGPERGNQPQHF. CDR3 coding DNA: TGTGCCAGCAGTTTCAGCGGGCCGGAGAGAGGCAATCAGCCCCAGCATTTT.

The genes are TRBV28 and TRBJ1-1; D gene ambiguous. Trimming removed 2 bases at V and 2 bases at J, with 6 bases between. Germline V gene lookup returns CDR1 MDHEN and CDR2 SYDVKM. The CDR3 covers 13 residues. CDR3 in DNA: TGTGCCAGCAGTTTAAGCGACAACACTGAAGCTTTCTTT. It codes for CASSLSDNTEAFF.

This clone was detected only a few times. The chain links TRBV11-2 to TRBJ2-3; D perhaps matches TRBD1 (5 bases). Trimming removed 5 bases from V and 0 bases from J, with 12 bases in between. This CDR3 spans 15 amino acids. In germline, CDR1 is SGHAT, CDR2 FQNNGV. CDR3 loop: CASSPWTSSTDTQYF. CDR3 DNA sequence: TGTGCCAGCAGCCCGTGGACATCTAGCACAGATACGCAGTATTTT.

V usage is TRBV7-6 and J usage is TRBJ2-7, with D unresolved. The CDR3 totals 11 residues. Germline V gene sequence: CDR1 SGHVS, CDR2 FNYEAQ. Trimming removed 3 bases at V and 2 bases at J, with 2 bases between. CDR3 coding DNA: TGTGCCAGCAGCTTCACCTACGAGCAGTACTTC. This gives the protein CASSFTYEQYF.

This clone was detected only once. The chain is built from TRBV30 and TRBJ2-7; 10 bases line up with TRBD2. The CDR3 length is 12 residues. V trimming: 3 bases; J trimming: 11 bases; junction bases outside the gene matches: 7. Germline V gene lookup returns CDR1 GTSNPN and CDR2 SVGIG (reference sequence). This CDR3 is CAWRFSSGREYF. As DNA, the CDR3 is TGTGCCTGGAGATTCTCTAGCGGGAGAGAGTACTTC.

With regard to this clone: The germline gene is not matched at one end of the junction; a read error may be the cause. The chain carries TRBV27 and TRBJ2-1, with D possibly TRBD2 on 6 matching bases. This CDR3 is 15 amino acids long. Germline V lookup: CDR1 MNHEY, CDR2 SMNVEV (reference sequence). As DNA, the CDR3 is TGTGCCAGCAGTTCCCCGGGACTCTCCAACAATGAGCAGTTCTTC. Its protein is CASSSPGLSNNEQFF.

The rearrangement joins TRBV3-1 (or the pseudogene TRBV3-2) to TRBJ2-1; 8 bases match TRBD1. J gave up 10 bases and V 4 bases, and 9 bases lay outside the gene matches. The CDR3 has 14 amino acids. The germline gives CDR1 LGHDT, CDR2 YNNKEL (reference sequence). In DNA, the CDR3 is TGTGCCAGCAGCCTTACGGCCGGGACAGGAGAGCAGTTCTTC. This codes for CASSLTAGTGEQFF.

The chain links TRBV2 to TRBJ2-2; 10 bases are shared with TRBD1. Germline CDR1 reads SNHLY; CDR2 reads FYNNEI. Unmatched junction bases numbered 3, after V lost 7 bases and J lost 4 bases. This CDR3 spans 14 amino acids. As DNA, the CDR3 is TGTGCCAGCAACCGGGACAGGGGCACCGGGGAGCTGTTTTTT. Amino acid sequence: CASNRDRGTGELFF. The full variable domain, in which reference TRBV2 and TRBJ2-2 provide the parts outside the CDR3, is EPEVTQTPSHQVTQMGQEVILRCVPISNHLYFYWYRQILGQKVEFLVSFYNNEISEKSEIFDDQFSVERPDGSNFTLKIRSTKLEDSAMYFCASNRDRGTGELFFGEGSRLTVL.

J is TRBJ2-7 and V is TRBV19, with D unclear. The CDR3 spans 13 residues. Trimming removed 1 base at V and 4 bases at J, with 8 bases between. The V gene's germline CDR1 is LNHDA and CDR2 SQIVND (reference sequence). The CDR3 region has the DNA TGTGCCAGTAGTATAGTCCTCTCTTACGAGCAGTACTTC. It yields the protein CASSIVLSYEQYF.

The chain has TRBV27 and TRBJ2-7; the D gene is possibly TRBD1 (6 bases). Germline-derived CDR1 and CDR2 are MNHEY and SMNVEV (reference sequence). The CDR3 runs 14 residues. V lost 6 bases, J lost 3 bases, and 15 bases lay in between. The chain's CDR3 is CASSPGTTLYEQYF. The CDR3 DNA reads as TGTGCCAGCAGCCCCGGGACAACCCTCTACGAGCAGTACTTC.

V and J are TRBV10-3 and TRBJ1-2, with D possibly matching TRBD1 (5 bases). The CDR3 loop spans 11 amino acids. CDR1 ENHRY and CDR2 SYGVKD come from the germline V gene. Trimming took 10 bases from V and 0 from J, leaving 6 bases between them. For the CDR3, the DNA is TGTGCCACGGGGGCTAACTATGGCTACACCTTC. Its translation: CATGANYGYTF.

The chain links TRBV19 to TRBJ1-1; a weak D match, TRBD1 (5 bases). Per the germline V gene, CDR1 is LNHDA and CDR2 is SQIVND (reference sequence). This CDR3 has 16 residues. The V end lost 6 bases, the J end lost 2 bases, and 19 bases lay between the germline ends. CDR3 in DNA: TGTGCCAGTAGCACCGTGGGGCCAGGTAGTAACACTGAAGCTTTCTTT. It translates to CASSTVGPGSNTEAFF. Based on the CDR3 plus reference TRBV19 and TRBJ1-1, the full variable domain is DGGITQSPKYLFRKEGQNVTLSCEQNLNHDAMYWYRQDPGQGLRLIYYSQIVNDFQKGDIAEGYSVSREKKESFPLTVTSAQKNPTAFYLCASSTVGPGSNTEAFFGQGTRLTVV.

The chain is built from TRBV3-1 (or the pseudogene TRBV3-2) and TRBJ2-3, with D tentatively TRBD2 (6 bases). The V and J ends lost 1 base and 5 bases respectively, with 7 bases between them. This CDR3 contains 13 residues. The germline CDR1 and CDR2 sequences are LGHDT and YNNKEL (reference sequence). The CDR3 spells CASSQGGEDTQYF. The CDR3 DNA is TGTGCCAGCAGCCAAGGGGGGGAAGATACGCAGTATTTT.